The 2 T cell receptor beta chains reported below all come from one sample, sequenced in a study of T-cell memory formation after mild COVID-19. Via MiXCR, TCRdb re-called the 5' RACE reads, giving one row per CDR3 protein. The data hold roughly 120,000 distinct CDR3 sequences, with roughly 20% observed a single time. Specimen: PBMCs or a T cell subset sorted from them (not recorded which). The receptors originated from a man between 18 and 29 years old who had mild COVID-19 (a few samples of this study predate the infection). Cell type and time point are not known.

V gene TRBV4-1 combines with J gene TRBJ1-1; possible D gene TRBD1, 5 bases. The V gene's germline CDR1 is MGHRA and CDR2 YSYEKL. The V end lost 1 base, the J end lost 6 bases, and 15 bases lay between the germline ends. CDR3 length: 15 amino acids. The CDR3 nucleotides are TGCGCCAGCAGCCAAGGAATAGGGGTTGTCCCTGAAGCTTTCTTT. This encodes CASSQGIGVVPEAFF.

This clonotype was observed a few times. The rearrangement links TRBV6-2 or TRBV6-3 to TRBJ1-1; TRBD1 might be the D (6 bases). Germline V lookup: CDR1 MNHEY, CDR2 SVGEGT. With 5 bases removed from V and 0 bases from J, the gap between germline ends came to 19 bases. The CDR3 extends over 17 amino acids. Written as DNA, the CDR3 is TGTGCCAGCAGTAGAATAGGACAGTTCCGCATGAACACTGAAGCTTTCTTT. Protein sequence: CASSRIGQFRMNTEAFF.